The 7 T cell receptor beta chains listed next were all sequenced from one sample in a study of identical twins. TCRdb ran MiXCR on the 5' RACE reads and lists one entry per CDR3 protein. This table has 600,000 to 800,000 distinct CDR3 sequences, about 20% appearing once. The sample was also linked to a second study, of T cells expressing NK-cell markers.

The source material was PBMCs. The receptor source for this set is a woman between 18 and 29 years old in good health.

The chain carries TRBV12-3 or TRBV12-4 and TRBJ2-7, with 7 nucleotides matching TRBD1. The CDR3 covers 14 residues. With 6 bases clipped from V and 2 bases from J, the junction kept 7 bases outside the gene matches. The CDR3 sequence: CASRVQGYPYEQYF. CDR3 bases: TGTGCCAGCAGGGTACAGGGGTATCCCTACGAGCAGTACTTC.

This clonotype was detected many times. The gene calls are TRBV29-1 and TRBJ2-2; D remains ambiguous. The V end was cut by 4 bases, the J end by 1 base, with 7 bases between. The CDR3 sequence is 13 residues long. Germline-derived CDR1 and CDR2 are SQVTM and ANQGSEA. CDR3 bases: TGCAGCGTTGGTAATCTGAACACCGGGGAGCTGTTTTTT. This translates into CSVGNLNTGELFF.

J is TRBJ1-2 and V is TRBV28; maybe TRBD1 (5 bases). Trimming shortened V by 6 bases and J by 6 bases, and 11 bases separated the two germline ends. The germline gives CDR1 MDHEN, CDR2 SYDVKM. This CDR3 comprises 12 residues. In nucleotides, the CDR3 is TGTGCCAGCAGCCGCTCAGGGCATGGCTACACCTTC. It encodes CASSRSGHGYTF.

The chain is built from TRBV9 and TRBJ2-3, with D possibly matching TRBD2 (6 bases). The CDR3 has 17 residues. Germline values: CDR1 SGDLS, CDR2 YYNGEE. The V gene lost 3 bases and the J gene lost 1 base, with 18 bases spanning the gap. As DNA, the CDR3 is TGTGCCAGCAGCGGAAACCTACTGGGAGGCGGCACAGATACGCAGTATTTT. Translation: CASSGNLLGGGTDTQYF. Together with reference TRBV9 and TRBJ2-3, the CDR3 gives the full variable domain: DSGVTQTPKHLITATGQRVTLRCSPRSGDLSVYWYQQSLDQGLQFLIQYYNGEERAKGNILERFSAQQFPDLHSELNLSSLELGDSALYFCASSGNLLGGGTDTQYFGPGTRLTVL.

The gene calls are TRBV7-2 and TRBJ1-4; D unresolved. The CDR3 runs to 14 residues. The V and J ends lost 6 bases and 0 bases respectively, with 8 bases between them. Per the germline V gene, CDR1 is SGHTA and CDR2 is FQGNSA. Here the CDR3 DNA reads TGTGCCAGCAGATCCAGTGCAACTAATGAAAAACTGTTTTTT. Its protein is CASRSSATNEKLFF.

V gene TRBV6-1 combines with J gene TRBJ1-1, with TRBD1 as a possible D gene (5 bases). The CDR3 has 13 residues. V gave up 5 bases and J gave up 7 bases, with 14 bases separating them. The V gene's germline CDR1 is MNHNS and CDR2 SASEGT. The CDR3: CASSRGQGGEAFF. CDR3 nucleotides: TGTGCCAGCAGTCGGGGCCAGGGTGGTGAAGCTTTCTTT.

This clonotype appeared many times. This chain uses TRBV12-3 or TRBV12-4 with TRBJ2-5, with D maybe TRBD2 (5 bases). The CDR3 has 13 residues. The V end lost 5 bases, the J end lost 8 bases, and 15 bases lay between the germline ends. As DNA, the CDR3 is TGTGCCAGCAGTCCGGAGGCAAGCGGAACCCAGTACTTC. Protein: CASSPEASGTQYF.